One and the same sample provided the 10 T cell receptor beta chains below, sequenced in a study of beta chain features in type 1 diabetes. Notes on the study in general: Shorter TCRB CDR3s, moderately but significantly so, were found in Type 1 diabetes patients in all four CD4+ subsets.

cDNA synthesis used the whole RNA isolate, giving expressed TCRB sequences. The assay was immunoSEQ multiplex PCR, and TCRdb's table has in-frame clones only and misses some. The sample lists around 310,000 clones, around an eighth occurring once. Their target antigens are unknown. Sequencing was done on a sample of naive CD4+ T cells from blood. These TCRs come from a woman aged 18 to 35 with type 1 diabetes.

The V call is TRBV7-9, the J call TRBJ2-5; tentatively, D is TRBD2 (7 bases). V lost 6 bases, J lost 1 base, and 24 bases lay in between. Germline-derived CDR1 and CDR2 are SEHNR and FQNEAQ (reference sequence). The CDR3 contains 18 residues. CDR3 nucleotides: TGTGCCAGCAGTCCGGGGGGCAGGGCTCGGGTCGGCCAAGAGACCCAGTACTTC. Protein sequence: CASSPGGRARVGQETQYF.

This clone was counted only a few times. The rearrangement uses TRBV18 and TRBJ2-1; the match to TRBD1 covers 7 bases. This CDR3 comprises 14 residues. In germline, CDR1 is KGHSH, CDR2 LQKENI. The V segment lost 2 bases and the J segment 7 bases; nucleotides outside the gene matches: 5. The CDR3 DNA follows: TGTGCCAGCTCACCAACAGGGGCCGTAAATGAGCAGTTCTTC. Translating it yields CASSPTGAVNEQFF. The full variable domain, with the rest looked up from reference TRBV18 and TRBJ2-1, is NAGVMQNPRHLVRRRGQEARLRCSPMKGHSHVYWYRQLPEEGLKFMVYLQKENIIDESGMPKERFSAEFPKEGPSILRIQQVVRGDSAAYFCASSPTGAVNEQFFGPGTRLTVL.

This clone has a handful of counts. This chain joins TRBV29-1 and TRBJ2-5; TRBD2 matches at 7 bases. The CDR3 length is 14 residues. The J segment lost 4 bases and the V segment lost 3 bases, leaving 8 bases of the junction unmatched. In germline, CDR1 is SQVTM, CDR2 ANQGSEA. The CDR3 loop is CSVDSAGAGETQYF. The DNA of the CDR3 is TGCAGCGTTGACAGCGCGGGAGCAGGAGAGACCCAGTACTTC. Combining the CDR3 with reference TRBV29-1 and TRBJ2-5 gives the whole variable domain SAVISQKPSRDICQRGTSLTIQCQVDSQVTMMFWYRQQPGQSLTLIATANQGSEATYESGFVIDKFPISRPNLTFSTLTVSNMSPEDSSIYLCSVDSAGAGETQYFGPGTRLLVL.

The sample holds a few counts of this clone. The chain recombines TRBV2 with TRBJ1-2, with TRBD1 as a possible D gene (6 bases). The CDR3 is 13 amino acids. CDR1 and CDR2 (germline): SNHLY, FYNNEI. V lost 9 bases and J 3 bases, leaving 14 bases between the germline ends. This CDR3 reads CARTVGTYYGYTF. As DNA, the CDR3 is TGTGCCAGGACGGTGGGGACATACTATGGCTACACCTTC.

V and J are TRBV2 and TRBJ2-7; the match to TRBD1 covers 9 bases. Germline V gene data show CDR1 as SNHLY and CDR2 as FYNNEI. The CDR3 length is 15 residues. After removal of 4 bases from V and 0 bases from J, the junction contained 4 bases not matched to a gene. CDR3 coding DNA: TGTGCCAGCAGTGCACAGGGGGCGTACTCCTACGAGCAGTACTTC. Translation gives CASSAQGAYSYEQYF.

This clone came up a few times. The chain employs TRBV4-3 and TRBJ1-1, with D possibly matching TRBD1 (5 bases). Germline V gives CDR1 LGHNA, CDR2 YSLEER. The V end was cut by 0 bases, the J end by 10 bases, with 18 bases between. CDR3 size: 15 residues. The DNA for the CDR3 is TGCGCCAGCAGCCAAGATCCCTCACCACGGAGGGGAGCTTTCTTT. As protein: CASSQDPSPRRGAFF.

This clone was detected once. The J gene is TRBJ2-3, the V gene TRBV4-1, with TRBD2 matching over 9 bases. Germline CDR1 and CDR2: MGHRA and YSYEKL. CDR3 size: 17 residues. J was trimmed by 2 bases and V by 0 bases; bases with no gene match: 6. CDR3 nucleotide sequence: TGCGCCAGCAGCCAAGAATCGCGGGGGGGGACCACAGATACGCAGTATTTT. It yields the protein CASSQESRGGTTDTQYF.

V usage is TRBV20-1 and J usage is TRBJ2-7; no reliable D call. Trimming cost V 3 bases and J 6 bases, with 9 bases left between them. The CDR3 runs to 11 residues. Germline lookup yields CDR1 DFQATT and CDR2 SNEGSKA (reference sequence). The CDR3 loop is CSASGFGEQYF. In nucleotides, the CDR3 is TGCAGTGCTAGCGGTTTCGGCGAGCAGTACTTC.

The chain links TRBV5-1 to TRBJ1-1; a possible D gene is TRBD1 (6 bases). Deletions cut 0 bases from V and 1 base from J, with 10 bases between. This CDR3 has 15 amino acids. CDR1 and CDR2 from the germline V gene are SGHRS and YFSETQ. CDR3 amino acids: CASSLAGVGNTEAFF. In DNA form, the CDR3 reads TGCGCCAGCAGCTTGGCAGGGGTAGGGAACACTGAAGCTTTCTTT. The variable domain in full, completed from reference TRBV5-1 and TRBJ1-1, reads KAGVTQTPRYLIKTRGQQVTLSCSPISGHRSVSWYQQTPGQGLQFLFEYFSETQRNKGNFPGRFSGRQFSNSRSEMNVSTLELGDSALYLCASSLAGVGNTEAFFGQGTRLTVV.

There are a few counts of this clone. The chain has TRBV30 and TRBJ2-3, with a weak D call TRBD2 (7 bases). Trimming removed 1 base at V and 8 bases at J, with 13 bases between. Germline lookup yields CDR1 GTSNPN and CDR2 SVGIG (reference sequence). The CDR3 loop spans 13 amino acids. In DNA, the CDR3 is TGTGCCTGGAGTGCCCCAGGGGAGGGTACGCAGTATTTT. Amino acids: CAWSAPGEGTQYF.